The rows below give T cell receptor beta chains drawn from one sample of a study of blood T cell repertoires in COVID-19. Sequencing was performed with immunoSEQ multiplex PCR; in TCRdb, only in-frame clones are kept and a portion is missing. The repertoire holds a few hundred thousand clones, about 80% seen once, with nearly 9% in the top ten. Source material: peripheral blood. Receptor source: a man older than 75 with acute or convalescent COVID-19. Each CDR3 is given with its conserved first and last residue. D genes are given only for firm matches. Size is omitted from some rows. Given values are once, few, many or a class for expanded clones.

clone_size: .; j_call: TRBJ2-1; v_call: TRBV7-2; d_call: .; cdr3_length: 16; cdr3_aa: CASTPGRWKLDNEQFF; cdr3_nt: TGTGCCAGCACCCCAGGGCGCTGGAAACTCGACAATGAGCAGTTCTTC
clone_size: .; j_call: TRBJ2-7; v_call: TRBV7-9; d_call: .; cdr3_length: 11; cdr3_aa: CASSFQYEQYF; cdr3_nt: TGTGCCAGCAGCTTTCAGTACGAGCAGTACTTC
clone_size: .; j_call: TRBJ1-5; v_call: TRBV30; d_call: TRBD1; cdr3_length: 15; cdr3_aa: CAWSATGQFNQPQHF; cdr3_nt: TGTGCCTGGAGTGCTACGGGACAGTTCAATCAGCCCCAGCATTTT
clone_size: .; j_call: TRBJ1-4; v_call: TRBV6-2/TRBV6-3; d_call: TRBD1; cdr3_length: 16; cdr3_aa: CASSYGGTGRGEKLFF; cdr3_nt: TGTGCCAGCAGTTACGGAGGGACAGGGCGGGGTGAAAAACTGTTTTTT
clone_size: .; j_call: TRBJ1-5; v_call: TRBV6-6; d_call: .; cdr3_length: 15; cdr3_aa: CASLNGGNSNQPQHF; cdr3_nt: TGTGCCAGCCTAAATGGCGGAAATAGCAATCAGCCCCAGCATTTT
clone_size: .; j_call: TRBJ2-1; v_call: TRBV18; d_call: .; cdr3_length: 16; cdr3_aa: CASSPPGQGSYNEQFF; cdr3_nt: TGTGCCAGCTCACCACCGGGGCAGGGCTCCTACAATGAGCAGTTCTTC
clone_size: .; j_call: TRBJ1-5; v_call: TRBV10-3; d_call: .; cdr3_length: 17; cdr3_aa: CAISDDRFGSGNQPQHF; cdr3_nt: TGTGCCATCAGTGATGACAGGTTTGGTTCGGGCAATCAGCCCCAGCATTTT
clone_size: once; j_call: TRBJ1-3; v_call: TRBV12-3/TRBV12-4; d_call: .; cdr3_length: 13; cdr3_aa: CASRETGANTIYF; cdr3_nt: TGTGCCAGCAGAGAGACAGGCGCGAACACCATATATTTT
clone_size: .; j_call: TRBJ1-1; v_call: TRBV19; d_call: TRBD1; cdr3_length: 16; cdr3_aa: CATVARQGAGYTEAFF; cdr3_nt: TGTGCCACCGTTGCCCGACAGGGGGCCGGTTACACTGAAGCTTTCTTT
clone_size: once; j_call: TRBJ2-2; v_call: TRBV4-1; d_call: TRBD1; cdr3_length: 17; cdr3_aa: CASSPWGTGGSDGELFF; cdr3_nt: TGCGCCAGCAGCCCCTGGGGCACAGGGGGGTCAGACGGGGAGCTGTTTTTT
clone_size: .; j_call: TRBJ1-6; v_call: TRBV28; d_call: TRBD1; cdr3_length: 16; cdr3_aa: CASSLQGGWRKSPLHF; cdr3_nt: TGTGCCAGCAGTTTACAAGGGGGCTGGAGAAAATCACCCCTCCACTTT
clone_size: few; j_call: TRBJ2-7; v_call: TRBV27; d_call: .; cdr3_length: 15; cdr3_aa: CASSQALRGIYEQYF; cdr3_nt: TGTGCCAGCAGTCAAGCCTTAAGGGGTATATACGAGCAGTACTTC
clone_size: .; j_call: TRBJ2-1; v_call: TRBV19; d_call: .; cdr3_length: 13; cdr3_aa: CASSIPRAVEQFF; cdr3_nt: TGTGCCAGTAGTATTCCCAGGGCCGTCGAGCAGTTCTTC
clone_size: .; j_call: TRBJ2-7; v_call: TRBV2; d_call: .; cdr3_length: 13; cdr3_aa: CASNLGPYYEQYF; cdr3_nt: TGTGCCAGCAATCTGGGGCCTTACTACGAGCAGTACTTC
clone_size: .; j_call: TRBJ1-5; v_call: TRBV5-1; d_call: .; cdr3_length: 16; cdr3_aa: CASSLGDRLSNQPQHF; cdr3_nt: TGCGCCAGCAGCTTGGGAGACAGGTTGAGCAATCAGCCCCAGCATTTT
clone_size: .; j_call: TRBJ1-3; v_call: TRBV18; d_call: .; cdr3_length: 15; cdr3_aa: CASSPLDTVGNTIYF; cdr3_nt: TGTGCCAGCTCACCACTAGACACGGTTGGAAACACCATATATTTT
clone_size: .; j_call: TRBJ1-5; v_call: TRBV7-9; d_call: TRBD1; cdr3_length: 14; cdr3_aa: CASSFDRGHQPQHF; cdr3_nt: TGTGCCAGCAGCTTCGACAGGGGGCATCAGCCCCAGCATTTT
clone_size: .; j_call: TRBJ2-1; v_call: TRBV7-2; d_call: .; cdr3_length: 16; cdr3_aa: CASSRKTGDVYNEQFF; cdr3_nt: TGTGCCAGCAGCCGGAAGACGGGAGATGTCTACAATGAGCAGTTCTTC
clone_size: .; j_call: TRBJ2-1; v_call: TRBV5-1; d_call: .; cdr3_length: 15; cdr3_aa: CASSLLAEAYNEQFF; cdr3_nt: TGCGCCAGCAGCCTCTTGGCGGAGGCCTACAATGAGCAGTTCTTC
clone_size: .; j_call: TRBJ1-5; v_call: TRBV12-3/TRBV12-4; d_call: .; cdr3_length: 13; cdr3_aa: CASSFERNQPQHF; cdr3_nt: TGTGCCAGCAGTTTCGAACGGAATCAGCCCCAGCATTTT
clone_size: once; j_call: TRBJ1-6; v_call: TRBV25-1; d_call: .; cdr3_length: 13; cdr3_aa: CASSATYNSPLHF; cdr3_nt: TGTGCCAGCAGTGCCACTTATAATTCACCCCTCCACTTT
clone_size: .; j_call: TRBJ2-3; v_call: TRBV11-1; d_call: TRBD1; cdr3_length: 14; cdr3_aa: CASSLPGGADTQYF; cdr3_nt: TGTGCCAGCAGCTTGCCAGGGGGCGCGGATACGCAGTATTTT
clone_size: .; j_call: TRBJ1-1; v_call: TRBV3-1/TRBV3-2; d_call: TRBD1; cdr3_length: 15; cdr3_aa: CASSRGTEMNTEAFF; cdr3_nt: TGTGCCAGCAGCCGCGGGACAGAAATGAACACTGAAGCTTTCTTT
clone_size: .; j_call: TRBJ2-6; v_call: TRBV7-9; d_call: .; cdr3_length: 17; cdr3_aa: CASSSYLDSSGANVLTF; cdr3_nt: TGTGCCAGCAGCTCATATCTGGACAGCTCTGGGGCCAACGTCCTGACTTTC
clone_size: .; j_call: TRBJ2-2; v_call: TRBV2; d_call: TRBD1; cdr3_length: 14; cdr3_aa: CASMKGADTGELFF; cdr3_nt: TGTGCCAGCATGAAGGGGGCAGACACCGGGGAGCTGTTTTTT
clone_size: .; j_call: TRBJ1-2; v_call: TRBV3-1/TRBV3-2; d_call: TRBD1; cdr3_length: 14; cdr3_aa: CASSQGTGNYGYTF; cdr3_nt: TGTGCCAGCAGCCAAGGGACAGGGAACTATGGCTACACCTTC
clone_size: .; j_call: TRBJ2-2; v_call: TRBV5-1; d_call: TRBD1; cdr3_length: 16; cdr3_aa: CASSPVGTGNTGELFF; cdr3_nt: TGCGCCAGCAGCCCCGTGGGGACAGGGAACACCGGGGAGCTGTTTTTT
clone_size: .; j_call: TRBJ1-6; v_call: TRBV28; d_call: TRBD1; cdr3_length: 16; cdr3_aa: CASSPGTGTYNSPLHF; cdr3_nt: TGTGCCAGCAGCCCCGGGACAGGGACCTATAATTCACCCCTCCACTTT
clone_size: .; j_call: TRBJ2-7; v_call: TRBV28; d_call: .; cdr3_length: 16; cdr3_aa: CASSPPGPLEGYEQYF; cdr3_nt: TGTGCCAGCAGTCCCCCTGGGCCCTTGGAGGGCTACGAGCAGTACTTC
clone_size: .; j_call: TRBJ1-3; v_call: TRBV30; d_call: TRBD1; cdr3_length: 13; cdr3_aa: CAWRGTAGNTIYF; cdr3_nt: TGTGCCTGGAGGGGGACAGCTGGAAACACCATATATTTT
clone_size: .; j_call: TRBJ1-2; v_call: TRBV5-1; d_call: TRBD1; cdr3_length: 14; cdr3_aa: CASSSTGLGDGYTF; cdr3_nt: TGCGCCAGCAGCTCGACAGGGCTCGGTGATGGCTACACCTTC
clone_size: once; j_call: TRBJ2-1; v_call: TRBV7-9; d_call: TRBD2; cdr3_length: 17; cdr3_aa: CASSHRLAGGPMNEQFF; cdr3_nt: TGTGCCAGCAGCCATAGACTAGCGGGAGGGCCGATGAATGAGCAGTTCTTC
clone_size: .; j_call: TRBJ1-1; v_call: TRBV24-1; d_call: .; cdr3_length: 12; cdr3_aa: CATSDLGAEAFF; cdr3_nt: TGTGCCACCAGTGATTTGGGAGCTGAAGCTTTCTTT
clone_size: few; j_call: TRBJ1-2; v_call: TRBV7-8; d_call: .; cdr3_length: 14; cdr3_aa: CASSLSGGNYGYTF; cdr3_nt: TGTGCCAGCAGCTTATCTGGCGGTAACTATGGCTACACCTTC
clone_size: .; j_call: TRBJ1-4; v_call: TRBV25-1; d_call: .; cdr3_length: 15; cdr3_aa: CASSESTFVPEKLFF; cdr3_nt: TGTGCCAGCAGTGAATCAACATTCGTCCCTGAAAAACTGTTTTTT
clone_size: .; j_call: TRBJ2-2; v_call: TRBV6-5; d_call: .; cdr3_length: 11; cdr3_aa: CASRRDGELFF; cdr3_nt: TGTGCCAGCAGAAGAGACGGGGAGCTGTTTTTT
clone_size: few; j_call: TRBJ1-4; v_call: TRBV5-4; d_call: .; cdr3_length: 15; cdr3_aa: CASSLRSGYNEKLFF; cdr3_nt: TGTGCCAGCAGCTTGAGGAGCGGCTATAATGAAAAACTGTTTTTT